This is a list of T cell receptor beta chains from one sample in a study of immune heterogeneity within non-small cell lung tumors. Via MiXCR, TCRdb re-called the multiplex PCR reads, giving one row per CDR3 protein. The table shows some 13,000 distinct CDR3 sequences, with approximately 22% occurring only once. The sample was lung tumor tissue. These receptors were obtained from a man aged 50-60 years with non-small cell lung cancer. Both conserved end residues are part of each CDR3. The order of the fields is clone size, J gene, D gene, V gene, CDR3 DNA, CDR3 protein. A D gene is named only where the DNA matches it firmly. Expanded clones are given a class, and other clones once, few, many or no size at all.

many,TRBJ1-2,TRBD1,TRBV9,TGTGCCAGCAGCAACAACCGACAGGGGTACAGCTATGGCTACACCTTC,CASSNNRQGYSYGYTF
many,TRBJ1-1,.,TRBV6-1,TGTGCCAGCAGCCTATCGGACGGGAACACTGAAGCTTTCTTT,CASSLSDGNTEAFF
medium-sized,TRBJ2-3,.,TRBV20-1,TGCAGTGCTAGAGATCGAGCCGGGGGTTGGGCGGATACGCAGTATTTT,CSARDRAGGWADTQYF
many,TRBJ2-1,TRBD1,TRBV7-9,TGTGCCAGCAGCCCGGACAGGGCGAAGCAGTTCTTC,CASSPDRAKQFF
many,TRBJ2-3,.,TRBV20-1,TGCAGTGCTAGAGATCCGGTGGGTCGGGATACGCAGTATTTT,CSARDPVGRDTQYF
many,TRBJ2-3,TRBD2,TRBV4-1,TGCGCCAGCAGCCAAGATAAAGGGAGTGGCGGGAGTGGGACAGATACGCAGTATTTT,CASSQDKGSGGSGTDTQYF
many,TRBJ2-7,TRBD1,TRBV9,TGTGCCAGCAGCGTAGCCCCCGGGACAGTTTACGAGCAGTACTTC,CASSVAPGTVYEQYF
many,TRBJ2-7,.,TRBV5-1,TGCGCCAGCAGCCGGCAGGGGTCGGCTTCCTACGAGCAGTACTTC,CASSRQGSASYEQYF
medium-sized,TRBJ1-5,.,TRBV20-1,TGCAGTGCTAGAGAGTCGCTGGAGGGAAATCAGCCCCAGCATTTT,CSARESLEGNQPQHF
many,TRBJ2-1,TRBD1,TRBV12-5,TGTGCTAGTGCCTTGACAGGGGCGGGTGAGCAGTTCTTC,CASALTGAGEQFF
many,TRBJ1-1,TRBD1,TRBV3-1,TGTGCCAGCAGCTCACCACAGGGGCGGCCTGAAGCTTTCTTT,CASSSPQGRPEAFF
.,TRBJ1-6,TRBD1,TRBV7-9,TGTGCCAGCAGCTTCGGGACAGGGGGAAATTCACACCTCAACTTT,CASSFGTGGNSHLNF
many,TRBJ2-1,.,TRBV4-2,TGTGCCAGCAGCCAAGCTGGAGTTGGAAATGAGCAGTTCTTC,CASSQAGVGNEQFF
.,TRBJ1-2,TRBD1,TRBV5-4,TGTGCCAGCAGCCTGGACAGGGCGGCCTATGGCTACACCTTC,CASSLDRAAYGYTF
many,TRBJ2-7,.,TRBV7-9,TGTGCCAGCAGCTCACATCTTGGAGGTCGGGGCGACGAGCAGTACTTC,CASSSHLGGRGDEQYF